The rows below give T cell receptor beta chains drawn from one sample of a study of T cell repertoires in cytomegalovirus infection. These receptors' targets are unknown. TCRdb processed the reads anew with MiXCR; each CDR3 protein has one entry. The sample records some 940,000 distinct CDR3 sequences, 25% to 40% being singletons. The sample here was cultured CD8+ T cells from PBMCs, taken from culture after CMV antigen stimulation. These receptors originate from a human donor in good health (CMV status not recorded). Some clones in this sample may be carry-over from other donors' samples. The CDR3 runs from the conserved cysteine through the conserved F or W. Each record gives: J gene, D gene, clone size, V gene, CDR3 protein, CDR3 DNA. A D gene is named only where the DNA matches it firmly. The size entry is marked missing in some rows and otherwise reads once, few, many or a size class.

TRBJ2-3,TRBD2,few,TRBV5-4,CASSLVAGVPDTQYF,TGTGCCAGCAGCTTGGTAGCGGGGGTTCCAGATACGCAGTATTTT
TRBJ2-3,TRBD1,.,TRBV6-6,CASSDEGASTDTQYF,TGTGCCAGCAGCGACGAGGGGGCTAGCACAGATACGCAGTATTTT
TRBJ2-1,TRBD1,many,TRBV28,CASSLIDRTGSLWGYNEQFF,TGTGCCAGCAGTTTAATTGATAGGACAGGGTCTCTTTGGGGCTACAATGAGCAGTTCTTC
TRBJ2-3,.,.,TRBV7-3,CASSLIGQLVDTDTQYF,TGTGCCAGCAGCTTAATCGGACAGCTTGTGGACACAGATACGCAGTATTTT
TRBJ2-3,.,.,TRBV27,CASSLPGQVGTDTQYF,TGTGCCAGCAGTCTGCCTGGGCAAGTGGGCACAGATACGCAGTATTTT
TRBJ2-1,.,many,TRBV7-6,CASSRATGGASYNEQFF,TGTGCCAGCAGCCGGGCAACCGGGGGCGCGTCCTACAATGAGCAGTTCTTC
TRBJ1-2,.,.,TRBV2,CASIRSNYGYTF,TGTGCCAGCATAAGGAGTAACTATGGCTACACCTTC
TRBJ1-1,.,.,TRBV19,CASTLGGGKSTEAFF,TGTGCCAGTACCTTGGGAGGGGGAAAGAGCACTGAAGCTTTCTTT
TRBJ1-1,.,few,TRBV7-9,CASSIVWGGAFF,TGTGCCAGCAGCATCGTGTGGGGGGGAGCTTTCTTT
TRBJ1-1,TRBD1,few,TRBV29-1,CSGVGTGVEAFF,TGCAGCGGCGTAGGGACAGGGGTTGAAGCTTTCTTT
TRBJ1-1,.,few,TRBV7-2,CASSYEGRGTEAFF,TGTGCCAGCAGCTACGAGGGCCGGGGCACTGAAGCTTTCTTT
TRBJ2-1,TRBD2,.,TRBV12-3/TRBV12-4,CASSIGGFQFF,TGTGCCAGCAGTATCGGGGGGTTCCAGTTCTTC
TRBJ1-2,.,.,TRBV6-1,CASSEGQLNYGYTF,TGTGCCAGCAGTGAAGGACAGCTAAACTATGGCTACACCTTC
TRBJ1-2,.,few,TRBV7-4,CASSLGAGPLYGYTF,TGTGCCAGCAGCCTGGGGGCAGGGCCCCTCTATGGCTACACCTTC
TRBJ2-5,TRBD2,.,TRBV7-8,CASSPGLVMETQYF,TGTGCCAGCAGTCCGGGACTAGTGATGGAGACCCAGTACTTC
TRBJ2-3,.,few,TRBV12-3/TRBV12-4,CASSLSGADTTTQYF,TGTGCCAGCAGTTTGTCAGGGGCCGACACCACTACGCAGTATTTT
TRBJ1-2,.,.,TRBV29-1,CSVAIPHTYGYTF,TGCAGCGTGGCCATCCCCCATACCTATGGCTACACCTTC
TRBJ1-6,TRBD1,.,TRBV2,CASSADRVLPYNSPLHF,TGTGCCAGCAGTGCGGACAGGGTGTTGCCTTATAATTCACCCCTCCACTTT
TRBJ1-1,.,.,TRBV27,CASSLRERDAEAFF,TGTGCCAGCAGTTTAAGGGAAAGGGACGCTGAAGCTTTCTTT
TRBJ2-6,.,many,TRBV7-9,CASSLAPNNPSGANVLTF,TGTGCCAGCAGCTTAGCGCCAAATAACCCCTCTGGGGCCAACGTCCTGACTTTC
TRBJ1-4,.,.,TRBV7-6,CASRLTGVRDEKLFF,TGTGCCAGCAGACTTACGGGGGTACGGGATGAAAAACTGTTTTTT
TRBJ1-1,.,few,TRBV6-1,CASSEWELKNTEAFF,TGTGCCAGCAGTGAATGGGAACTGAAGAACACTGAAGCTTTCTTT
TRBJ2-5,TRBD1,.,TRBV4-1,CASSQEIQGKGETQYF,TGCGCCAGCAGCCAAGAGATACAGGGGAAAGGAGAGACCCAGTACTTC
TRBJ2-1,.,.,TRBV12-3/TRBV12-4,CASSLRLARYNEQFF,TGTGCCAGCAGTTTACGGTTAGCGAGATACAATGAGCAGTTCTTC
TRBJ2-3,.,.,TRBV7-9,CASSPRHGADTQYF,TGTGCCAGCAGCCCGAGACATGGGGCAGATACGCAGTATTTT
TRBJ1-1,TRBD1,.,TRBV7-9,CASSQTTGVANTEAFF,TGTGCCAGCAGCCAAACGACAGGGGTTGCGAACACTGAAGCTTTCTTT
TRBJ1-2,TRBD1,few,TRBV19,CASRRTGDLVYGYTF,TGTGCCAGTAGGAGGACAGGGGACCTCGTCTATGGCTACACCTTC
TRBJ1-2,.,.,TRBV19,CASSPRERFRYGYTF,TGTGCCAGTAGTCCGCGTGAGAGGTTTCGGTATGGCTACACCTTC
TRBJ2-2,.,.,TRBV10-3,CAISRGLNTGELFF,TGTGCCATCAGCCGGGGCCTAAACACCGGGGAGCTGTTTTTT
TRBJ2-1,.,.,TRBV15,CATSRDGGGSYEQFF,TGTGCCACCAGCAGAGACGGTGGAGGTAGCTATGAGCAGTTCTTC
TRBJ2-1,.,.,TRBV7-6,CASSLYQTKDEQFF,TGTGCTAGCAGCTTATATCAGACTAAGGATGAGCAGTTCTTC
TRBJ1-2,.,once,TRBV5-4,CASSLVVGAYGYTF,TGTGCCAGCAGCTTGGTGGTGGGGGCGTATGGCTACACCTTC
TRBJ2-1,.,.,TRBV9,CASSVGGGINEQFF,TGTGCCAGCAGCGTAGGAGGAGGCATCAATGAGCAGTTCTTC